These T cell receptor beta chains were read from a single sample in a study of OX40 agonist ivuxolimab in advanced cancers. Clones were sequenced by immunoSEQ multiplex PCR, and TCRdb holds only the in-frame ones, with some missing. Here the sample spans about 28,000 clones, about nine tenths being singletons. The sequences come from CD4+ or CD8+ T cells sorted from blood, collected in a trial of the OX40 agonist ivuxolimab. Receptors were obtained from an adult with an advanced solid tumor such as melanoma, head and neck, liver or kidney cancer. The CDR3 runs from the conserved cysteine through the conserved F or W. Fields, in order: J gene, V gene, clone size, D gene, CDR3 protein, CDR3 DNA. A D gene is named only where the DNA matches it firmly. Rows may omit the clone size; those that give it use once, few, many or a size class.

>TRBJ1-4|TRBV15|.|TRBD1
CATSSGTENEKLFF
TGTGCCACCAGCAGCGGGACAGAAAATGAAAAACTGTTTTTT
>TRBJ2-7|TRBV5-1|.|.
CASSWGGGGSYEQYF
TGCGCCAGCAGCTGGGGCGGAGGAGGCTCCTACGAGCAGTACTTC
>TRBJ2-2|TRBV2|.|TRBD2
CASSVISGRPTGELFF
TGTGCCAGCAGTGTAATTAGCGGGAGACCGACCGGGGAGCTGTTTTTT
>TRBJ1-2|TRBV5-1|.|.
CASSLVSGGPTSGYTF
TGCGCCAGCAGCTTGGTTAGTGGGGGCCCCACCTCCGGCTACACCTTC
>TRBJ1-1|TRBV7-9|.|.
CASSLRTEAFF
TGTGCCAGCAGTCTAAGAACTGAAGCTTTCTTT
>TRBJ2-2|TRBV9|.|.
CASSALFAGELFF
TGTGCCAGCAGCGCCCTTTTCGCCGGGGAGCTGTTTTTT
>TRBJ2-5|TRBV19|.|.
CASSISYPIVRETQYF
TGTGCCAGTAGTATATCGTATCCCATCGTCAGGGAGACCCAGTACTTC
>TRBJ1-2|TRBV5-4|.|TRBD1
CASSVTGQGANYGYTF
TGTGCCAGCAGCGTAACGGGACAGGGGGCGAACTATGGCTACACCTTC
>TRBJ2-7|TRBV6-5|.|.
CASSPDYYGQYF
TGTGCCAGCAGCCCGGACTACTACGGGCAGTACTTC
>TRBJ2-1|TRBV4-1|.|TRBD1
CASSQRTGLSSYNEQFF
TGCGCCAGCAGCCAGAGGACAGGCCTGAGCTCCTACAATGAGCAGTTCTTC
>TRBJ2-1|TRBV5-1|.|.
CASSLSGNEQFF
TGCGCCAGCAGCTTGTCGGGAAATGAGCAGTTCTTC
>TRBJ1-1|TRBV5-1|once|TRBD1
CASSTGGADTEAFF
TGCGCCAGCAGCACAGGGGGCGCGGACACTGAAGCTTTCTTT
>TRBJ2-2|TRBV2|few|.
CASSEVAAENTGELFF
TGTGCCAGCAGTGAAGTGGCGGCGGAAAACACCGGGGAGCTGTTTTTT
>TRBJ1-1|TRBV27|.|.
CASSSPSWGTEAFF
TGTGCCAGCAGTTCGCCTTCTTGGGGCACTGAAGCTTTCTTT
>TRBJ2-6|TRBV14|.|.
CASSRRTAPGWGANVLTF
TGTGCCAGCAGCCGAAGGACAGCCCCTGGGTGGGGGGCCAACGTCCTGACTTTC
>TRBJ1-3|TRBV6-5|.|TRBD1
CASSYTQGASGNTIYF
TGTGCCAGCAGTTACACACAGGGGGCTTCTGGAAACACCATATATTTT
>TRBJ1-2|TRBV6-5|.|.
CASSYSETPVYGYTF
TGTGCCAGCAGTTACTCCGAGACACCAGTCTATGGCTACACCTTC
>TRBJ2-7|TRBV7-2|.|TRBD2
CASSLGLALEQYF
TGTGCCAGCAGCTTAGGACTAGCGCTCGAGCAGTACTTC
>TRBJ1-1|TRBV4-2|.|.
CASSQDTGQSTEAFF
TGTGCCAGCAGCCAAGATACAGGGCAGAGTACTGAAGCTTTCTTT
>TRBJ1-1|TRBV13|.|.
CATSQRNTEAFF
TGTGCCACCTCCCAGAGGAACACTGAAGCTTTCTTT
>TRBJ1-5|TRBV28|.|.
CASSLTRGNQPQHF
TGTGCCAGCAGTTTAACCAGGGGTAATCAGCCCCAGCATTTT
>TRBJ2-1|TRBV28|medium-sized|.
CASSLLRDRTEQFF
TGTGCCAGCAGTTTATTACGGGATCGTACTGAGCAGTTCTTC
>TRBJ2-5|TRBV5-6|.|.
CASSLGSQETQYF
TGTGCCAGCAGCTTGGGATCTCAAGAGACCCAGTACTTC
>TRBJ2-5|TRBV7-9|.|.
CASSKDSRNQETQYF
TGTGCCAGCAGCAAGGACTCGCGAAACCAAGAGACCCAGTACTTC
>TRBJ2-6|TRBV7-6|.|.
CASSLDRASGANVLTF
TGTGCCAGCAGCTTAGACAGGGCCTCTGGGGCCAACGTCCTGACTTTC
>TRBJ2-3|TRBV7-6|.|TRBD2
CASTWGGGADTQYF
TGTGCCAGCACCTGGGGGGGAGGGGCAGATACGCAGTATTTT
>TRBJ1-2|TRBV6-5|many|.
CASSSRGPSYGYTF
TGTGCCAGCAGTTCAAGGGGTCCAAGCTATGGCTACACCTTC
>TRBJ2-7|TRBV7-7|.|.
CASSLTEGYEQYF
TGTGCTAGCAGCTTAACCGAGGGCTACGAGCAGTACTTC
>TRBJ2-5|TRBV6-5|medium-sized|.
CASMEGNGQYF
TGTGCCAGCATGGAGGGGAATGGCCAGTACTTC
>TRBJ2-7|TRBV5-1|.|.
CASSPGGSSRTYEQYF
TGCGCCAGCAGCCCCGGGGGCTCCAGCCGAACCTACGAGCAGTACTTC